This entry describes one TCR beta chain. Its antigen is not known. Other DNA sequences from this sample encode an identical CDR3 as well. These data originate in a study of shared clonotypes between healthy human individuals. Only CD45RO-negative cells positively selected for CCR7 counted as naive CD8 cells, so terminally differentiated effector memory CD45RA+ cells were excluded. Findings of the study overall: Clonotype sharing across four donors was observed for about 5.2% of naive CD4 clonotypes.

The method was immunoSEQ multiplex PCR; TCRdb's version includes in-frame clones alone and lacks a portion of them. Here the sample spans around 1.9 million clones, about 94% being singletons. The CDR3 consists of 13 residues. The V and J ends lost 2 bases and 1 base respectively, with 8 bases between them. Germline CDR1 SQVTM, CDR2 ANQGSEA. V is TRBV29-1 and J is TRBJ1-1, with D perhaps TRBD1 (6 bases). The sample taken for sequencing was naive CD8+ T cells from PBMCs. This clonotype originated in a man aged 18 to 29 in good health. Some clones in this sample may be carry-over from other donors' samples. For the CDR3, the DNA is TGCAGCGTTGAATTGGGGGCGAACACTGAAGCTTTCTTT. Amino acid sequence: CSVELGANTEAFF.